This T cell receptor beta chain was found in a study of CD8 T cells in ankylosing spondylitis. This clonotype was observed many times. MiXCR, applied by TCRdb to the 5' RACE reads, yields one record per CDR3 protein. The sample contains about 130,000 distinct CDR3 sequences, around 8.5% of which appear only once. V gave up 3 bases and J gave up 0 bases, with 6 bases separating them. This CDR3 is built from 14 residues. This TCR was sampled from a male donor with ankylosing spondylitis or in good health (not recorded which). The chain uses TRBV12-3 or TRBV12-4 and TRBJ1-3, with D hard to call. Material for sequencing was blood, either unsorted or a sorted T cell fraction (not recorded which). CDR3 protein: CASSFWGSGNTIYF. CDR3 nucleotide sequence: TGTGCCAGCAGTTTTTGGGGCTCTGGAAACACCATATATTTT.